Shown below are 27 T cell receptor beta chains from a single sample sequenced in a study of T cells after yellow fever vaccination. Each CDR3 protein is one row after TCRdb ran MiXCR on the 5' RACE reads. The repertoire holds about 350,000 distinct CDR3 sequences, with 8% to 9.5% as singletons. Sequenced here: PBMCs, sampled approximately 47 days after the first yellow fever vaccination. These receptors were obtained from a man aged 18 to 29 who received the YFV17D yellow fever vaccine.

This clonotype was detected ten times or more. V gene TRBV20-1 combines with J gene TRBJ1-2; a weak D match, TRBD1 (5 bases). CDR3 length equals 14 residues. Germline-derived CDR1 and CDR2 are DFQATT and SNEGSKA (reference sequence). Trimming cost V 2 bases and J 6 bases, with 16 bases left between them. Here the CDR3 reads CSARPGVGRDGYTF. CDR3 DNA: TGCAGTGCTAGACCGGGGGTCGGTAGGGATGGCTACACCTTC.

This clonotype was observed many times. This rearrangement joins TRBV5-1 to TRBJ2-5, with 7 bases fitting TRBD1. Germline V gene sequence: CDR1 SGHRS, CDR2 YFSETQ. The CDR3 covers 14 residues. After removal of 7 bases from V and 1 base from J, the junction contained 7 bases not matched to a gene. The CDR3: CASRITGVQETQYF. The CDR3 region has the DNA TGCGCCAGCCGAATAACAGGGGTCCAAGAGACCCAGTACTTC. The entire variable domain, with the rest obtained from reference TRBV5-1 and TRBJ2-5, is as follows: KAGVTQTPRYLIKTRGQQVTLSCSPISGHRSVSWYQQTPGQGLQFLFEYFSETQRNKGNFPGRFSGRQFSNSRSEMNVSTLELGDSALYLCASRITGVQETQYFGPGTRLLVL.

This clonotype was detected once. The chain employs TRBV6-2 or TRBV6-3 and TRBJ2-3; TRBD2 matches at 7 bases. This CDR3 is built from 17 residues. The ends lost 5 bases at V and 7 bases at J; junction bases unmatched: 18. Germline CDR1 is MNHEY and CDR2 is SVGEGT. The CDR3 nucleotides are TGTGCCAGCAGTCCAATCGAAGCGCGGGGGACCCGGTATACGCAGTATTTT. It translates to CASSPIEARGTRYTQYF.

This chain links TRBV2 with TRBJ1-1; the D gene is possibly TRBD1 (5 bases). Germline CDR1 is SNHLY and CDR2 is FYNNEI. The germline V and J ends were trimmed by 2 bases and 6 bases, with 10 bases remaining between them. This CDR3 is 13 amino acids long. The CDR3: CASSEQGGAEAFF. The CDR3 region has the DNA TGTGCCAGCAGTGAACAGGGAGGAGCTGAAGCTTTCTTT.

This clonotype was observed a few times. This chain connects TRBV10-3 to TRBJ1-3; D is unclear. The CDR3 runs 17 residues. The germline V and J ends were trimmed by 0 bases and 0 bases, with 12 bases remaining between them. Per the germline V gene, CDR1 is ENHRY and CDR2 is SYGVKD. Here the CDR3 reads CAISESGSAHSGNTIYF. CDR3 DNA: TGTGCCATCAGTGAGTCAGGGTCGGCTCACTCTGGAAACACCATATATTTT.

The gene calls are TRBV20-1 and TRBJ2-5; D ambiguous. Between the trimmed V and J ends, which lost 0 bases and 3 bases, there was a span of 8 bases. The germline CDR1 and CDR2 sequences are DFQATT and SNEGSKA (reference sequence). The CDR3 consists of 13 residues. The CDR3 DNA is TGCAGTGCTAGAGATACCGGCAAAGAGACCCAGTACTTC. Translating gives CSARDTGKETQYF.

The rearrangement joins TRBV27 to TRBJ2-7; D is ambiguous. Germline CDR1 and CDR2: MNHEY and SMNVEV (reference sequence). V lost 5 bases and J 4 bases, leaving 12 bases between the germline ends. CDR3 length: 13 amino acids. The CDR3 DNA is TGTGCCAGCAGTATCCGACGGAATTACGAGCAGTACGTC. Translation: CASSIRRNYEQYV.

V and J are TRBV5-6 and TRBJ1-2; 8 bases fit TRBD1. The length of the CDR3 is 17 residues. Germline values: CDR1 SGHDT, CDR2 YYEEEE. V lost 0 bases and J lost 6; bases outside the gene matches: 13. The CDR3 sequence: CASSLEGTGPAPNGYTF. The CDR3 coding sequence is TGTGCCAGCAGCTTGGAGGGGACAGGCCCAGCCCCCAATGGCTACACCTTC.

This clonotype was detected a few times. The DNA of the CDR3 is TGTGCCAGCAGCCCCCGGCACTCAGGTGTGGAGACTGAAGCTTTCTTT. Its translation: CASSPRHSGVETEAFF. The chain carries TRBV7-9 and TRBJ1-1; D ambiguous. This CDR3 has 16 amino acids. Germline CDR1 is SEHNR and CDR2 is FQNEAQ (reference sequence). Trimming stripped 5 bases from V and 5 bases from J, with 21 bases between.

This clonotype came up a few times. V is TRBV5-4 and J is TRBJ2-7; 7 bases map to TRBD2. Germline CDR1 and CDR2: SGHNT and YYREEE (reference sequence). V trimming: 5 bases; J trimming: 2 bases; junction bases outside the gene matches: 10. The length of the CDR3 is 15 residues. The chain's CDR3 is CASSTREGSTYEQYV. The DNA for the CDR3 is TGTGCCAGCAGTACCAGGGAGGGGAGCACCTACGAGCAGTACGTC.

The chain employs TRBV7-2 and TRBJ2-1; possibly TRBD2 for D (6 bases). This CDR3 has 14 amino acids. The ends were cut back, 5 bases at V and 7 bases at J, with 15 bases in the middle. In germline, CDR1 is SGHTA, CDR2 FQGNSA. DNA for the CDR3: TGTGCCAGCAGCCTCATAGCGGAGAGTAATGAGCAGTTCTTC. Translation gives CASSLIAESNEQFF.

The chain uses TRBV29-1 and TRBJ1-1, with no clear D. Germline V CDR1 and CDR2: SQVTM, ANQGSEA. The CDR3 contains 11 residues. Trimming left V 4 bases short and J 3 bases short, with 6 bases between. DNA for the CDR3: TGCAGCGTTGTGTATGACACTGAAGCTTTCTTT. As protein: CSVVYDTEAFF.

This clonotype was seen more than once but under ten times. This chain joins TRBV5-6 and TRBJ2-3; 14 nucleotides match TRBD2. Per the germline V gene, CDR1 is SGHDT and CDR2 is YYEEEE. The CDR3 sequence is 17 residues long. V shed 5 bases and J 1 base; nucleotides not matched to a gene: 6. CDR3 nucleotides: TGTGCCAGCAGGGGGACTAGCGGGGGCCTTCGCACAGATACGCAGTATTTT. Translation: CASRGTSGGLRTDTQYF.

This clonotype was counted between two and nine times. The chain's CDR3 is CASSGPRGVGAFF. CDR3 nucleotides: TGTGCCAGCAGCGGGCCCCGAGGGGTGGGAGCTTTCTTT. V and J are TRBV6-1 and TRBJ1-1; D may be TRBD1 (5 bases). Germline assignment: CDR1 MNHNS and CDR2 SASEGT. Trimming took off 6 bases at V and 10 bases at J, with 18 bases between the two ends. This CDR3 is built from 13 residues.

The DNA of the CDR3 is TGTGCCAGCAGTCCCGGGACTGGCCCCACAGATACGCAGTATTTT. Translated, it gives CASSPGTGPTDTQYF. The chain carries TRBV6-1 and TRBJ2-3; maybe TRBD2 (6 bases). V lost 5 bases to trimming and J lost 2 bases, with 14 bases between them. The CDR3 loop spans 15 amino acids. Germline V gene lookup returns CDR1 MNHNS and CDR2 SASEGT.

The CDR3 here is CASSQGGKGYTF. The CDR3 region has the DNA TGTGCCAGCAGCCAAGGTGGGAAGGGCTACACCTTC. This sequence joins TRBV3-1 and TRBJ1-2; D remains unclear. V was trimmed by 1 base and J by 8 bases, leaving 8 bases between them. This CDR3 region has 12 residues. CDR1 is LGHDT, CDR2 YNNKEL, per germline (reference sequence).

This clonotype has at least ten counts. The chain employs TRBV7-2 and TRBJ2-1; 7 bases fit TRBD1. V dropped 9 bases and J dropped 3; count of bases not matched to a gene: 2. The CDR3 spans 12 residues. Germline CDR1 SGHTA, CDR2 FQGNSA. CDR3 sequence: CASRQGYNEQFF. In DNA form, the CDR3 reads TGTGCCAGTCGACAGGGCTACAATGAGCAGTTCTTC.

This clonotype was detected a few times. The V and J genes are TRBV23-1 and TRBJ2-7; D tentatively fits TRBD1 or TRBD2 (5 bases each). TRBV23-1 is given ORF status, its function remaining uncertain. V lost 3 bases, J lost 0 bases, and 15 bases lay in between. The CDR3 runs to 16 residues. DNA of the CDR3: TGCGCCAGCAGTCAGAGGAGGACACTTAGCTCCTACGAGCAGTACGTC. Translation: CASSQRRTLSSYEQYV.

The chain has TRBV9 and TRBJ2-6, with 8 bases fitting TRBD1. J was trimmed by 0 bases and V by 0 bases; bases with no gene match: 8. Per the germline V gene, CDR1 is SGDLS and CDR2 is YYNGEE. This CDR3 is built from 19 residues. CDR3: CASSVAKGTGRSGANVLTF. The DNA of the CDR3 is TGTGCCAGCAGCGTAGCGAAGGGGACAGGTCGCTCTGGGGCCAACGTCCTGACTTTC.

This clonotype was counted at least ten times. This rearrangement joins TRBV27 to TRBJ1-4; possibly TRBD1 for D (5 bases). Germline values: CDR1 MNHEY, CDR2 SMNVEV (reference sequence). V was trimmed by 6 bases and J by 8 bases, leaving 19 bases between them. This CDR3 comprises 15 residues. The CDR3 protein is CASSPGTPWKEKLFF. As DNA, the CDR3 is TGTGCCAGCAGCCCCGGGACCCCATGGAAAGAAAAACTGTTTTTT.

This rearrangement joins TRBV5-4 to TRBJ2-3; D tentatively reads TRBD1 or TRBD2 (6 bases each). V shed 4 bases and J shed 1 base, with 10 bases lying between them. CDR3 length equals 14 residues. Germline CDR1 is SGHNT and CDR2 is YYREEE (reference sequence). CDR3 region: CASSRGPGTDTQYF. The CDR3 nucleotides are TGTGCCAGCAGCCGGGGGCCTGGCACAGATACGCAGTATTTT.

The chain is built from TRBV6-1 and TRBJ2-3, with D possibly matching TRBD1 (6 bases). Germline lookup yields CDR1 MNHNS and CDR2 SASEGT. The V end was cut by 4 bases, the J end by 0 bases, with 17 bases between. CDR3 length equals 17 residues. CDR3 loop: CASSALPGHTSTDTQYF. As DNA, the CDR3 is TGTGCCAGCAGTGCACTTCCGGGACATACTAGCACAGATACGCAGTATTTT.

This clonotype was counted between two and nine times. The rearrangement joins TRBV5-1 to TRBJ1-1; 7 bases align to TRBD1. CDR3 length: 15 residues. V trimming: 1 base; J trimming: 5 bases; junction bases outside the gene matches: 8. The germline V gene encodes CDR1 SGHRS and CDR2 YFSETQ. The CDR3 region has the DNA TGCGCCAGCAGCTTGATGACAGCACAGGGGACTGAAGCTTTCTTT. As protein: CASSLMTAQGTEAFF.

This clonotype was seen many times. The V call is TRBV6-1, the J call TRBJ2-5; 13 positions agree with TRBD2. CDR3 size: 14 residues. Trimming took 4 bases from V and 4 from J; bases not matched to a gene: 0. Germline assignment: CDR1 MNHNS and CDR2 SASEGT. Here the CDR3 reads CASSGLAGGETQYF. In DNA, the CDR3 is TGTGCCAGCAGTGGACTAGCGGGGGGAGAGACCCAGTACTTC.

This clonotype was found many times. The chain joins TRBV2 to TRBJ1-1, with D unresolved. Germline-derived CDR1 and CDR2 are SNHLY and FYNNEI. This CDR3 comprises 13 residues. The V end lost 5 bases, the J end lost 0 bases, and 7 bases lay between the germline ends. The CDR3 loop reads CASSPDLNTEAFF. DNA for the CDR3: TGTGCCAGCAGTCCGGACCTGAACACTGAAGCTTTCTTT.

This clonotype has at least ten counts. The chain couples TRBV10-3 to TRBJ1-6; 7 nucleotides agree with TRBD1. Germline CDR1 and CDR2: ENHRY and SYGVKD. This CDR3 contains 15 residues. After removal of 4 bases from V and 10 bases from J, the junction contained 10 bases not matched to a gene. In DNA form, the CDR3 reads TGTGCCATCAGTGGATCGACAGGGTGGGGATCACCCCTCCACTTT. Its translation: CAISGSTGWGSPLHF.

This clonotype occurred many times. This chain joins TRBV6-1 and TRBJ2-1; TRBD2 is a possible D gene (5 bases). Germline loops: CDR1 MNHNS, CDR2 SASEGT. The V end was cut by 8 bases, the J end by 0 bases, with 17 bases between. This CDR3 spans 16 amino acids. Written as DNA, the CDR3 is TGTGCCAGCGGCCATAGGTCTGGGAGCTCCTACAATGAGCAGTTCTTC. This gives the protein CASGHRSGSSYNEQFF.